These 23 T cell receptor beta chains originate from one sample sequenced in a study of CD4 T cells in relation to SARS-CoV-2 and coronaviruses. Method: immunoSEQ multiplex PCR; TCRdb's copy keeps in-frame clones and lacks some. In the table there are tens of thousands of clones, more than 65% of which are singletons. Their antigen targets remain unknown. CD4+ T cells from unexposed donors were obtained before the COVID-19 pandemic (2011-2018). CD4+ T cells were isolated from the cells after around eleven days of culture. The sequenced material came from CD4+ T cells from PBMCs, cultured in vitro. Receptors originate from a human donor in good health.

This rearrangement joins TRBV19 to TRBJ2-2; D is undetermined. Germline V gives CDR1 LNHDA, CDR2 SQIVND (reference sequence). The CDR3 spans 11 residues. Trimming took 2 bases from V and 7 from J, leaving 2 bases between them. The chain's CDR3 is CASSIIGELFF. The CDR3 region has the DNA TGTGCCAGTAGTATAATCGGGGAGCTGTTTTTT.

This rearrangement joins TRBV7-9 to TRBJ2-3; 7 bases line up with TRBD1. Per germline, CDR1 SEHNR and CDR2 FQNEAQ (reference sequence). This CDR3 spans 12 amino acids. V was pared by 5 bases and J by 4 bases, with 0 bases of the junction left unmatched. CDR3 DNA sequence: TGTGCCAGCAGCACAGGGGCAGATACGCAGTATTTT. Translated, it gives CASSTGADTQYF.

The chain joins TRBV5-4 to TRBJ1-2; D perhaps matches TRBD1 (5 bases). The germline gives CDR1 SGHNT, CDR2 YYREEE (reference sequence). Trimming removed 4 bases at V and 2 bases at J, with 15 bases between. CDR3 length equals 15 residues. For the CDR3, the DNA is TGTGCCAGCAGCCCCGACAGCCAGTTAAACTATGGCTACACCTTC. Its protein is CASSPDSQLNYGYTF.

The chain links TRBV29-1 to TRBJ2-1, with 9 nucleotides matching TRBD1. With 1 base clipped from V and 9 bases from J, the junction kept 4 bases outside the gene matches. Germline V CDR1 and CDR2: SQVTM, ANQGSEA. The CDR3 runs 13 residues. Here the CDR3 reads CSVEVTGGFEQFF. In DNA form, the CDR3 reads TGCAGCGTTGAAGTAACAGGGGGCTTTGAGCAGTTCTTC.

V is TRBV7-2 and J is TRBJ2-2; D gene unclear. Germline lookup yields CDR1 SGHTA and CDR2 FQGNSA. This CDR3 region has 16 residues. The V end was cut by 5 bases, the J end by 0 bases, with 13 bases between. The CDR3 DNA reads TGTGCCAGCAGCCCCCTAGGGCAGACGAACACCGGGGAGCTGTTTTTT. Residues: CASSPLGQTNTGELFF.

The chain couples TRBV11-2 to TRBJ1-3; D unclear. The CDR3 covers 17 residues. V was trimmed by 1 base and J by 0 bases, leaving 13 bases between them. The germline CDR1 and CDR2 sequences are SGHAT and FQNNGV. For the CDR3, the DNA is TGTGCCAGCAGCTTAGCGGTGGGCGCGAGCTCTGGAAACACCATATATTTT. Protein: CASSLAVGASSGNTIYF.

In its sample, this clone was seen once. The gene calls are TRBV11-2 and TRBJ2-1; D not resolved. The CDR3 extends over 13 amino acids. Trimming removed 0 bases at V and 6 bases at J, with 6 bases between. From germline, CDR1 is SGHAT and CDR2 FQNNGV. CDR3 protein: CASSLDSLNEQFF. CDR3 bases: TGTGCCAGCAGCTTAGACAGTCTCAATGAGCAGTTCTTC. The full variable domain, rest sourced from reference TRBV11-2 and TRBJ2-1, is EAGVAQSPRYKIIEKRQSVAFWCNPISGHATLYWYQQILGQGPKLLIQFQNNGVVDDSQLPKDRFSAERLKGVDSTLKIQPAKLEDSAVYLCASSLDSLNEQFFGPGTRLTVL.

The count of this clone is one. J is TRBJ2-1 and V is TRBV5-8; perhaps TRBD2 as D (6 bases). Germline V gives CDR1 SGHTS, CDR2 YDEGEE. CDR3 length: 16 amino acids. V dropped 4 bases and J dropped 4 bases, with 18 bases sitting between them. CDR3 in amino acids: CASSPPTSPAYNEQFF. DNA of the CDR3: TGTGCCAGCAGCCCCCCAACTAGCCCTGCGTACAATGAGCAGTTCTTC.

This sequence joins TRBV12-3 or TRBV12-4 and TRBJ1-1; no firm D call. V shed 2 bases and J shed 4 bases, with 8 bases lying between them. The CDR3 is 13 amino acids. CDR3 nucleotides: TGTGCCAGCAGTTTAAATGGATTCACTGAAGCTTTCTTT. Residues: CASSLNGFTEAFF.

The rearrangement links TRBV3-1 (or the pseudogene TRBV3-2) to TRBJ2-1, with D possibly being TRBD2 (6 bases). CDR3 length: 13 amino acids. Germline V gene sequence: CDR1 LGHDT, CDR2 YNNKEL (reference sequence). The V end lost 4 bases, the J end lost 8 bases, and 12 bases lay between the germline ends. For the CDR3, the DNA is TGTGCCAGCAGCCCTCCGACTAGAGATGAGCAGTTCTTC. It encodes CASSPPTRDEQFF.

This chain uses TRBV6-5 with TRBJ2-2; TRBD1 aligns across 10 bases. This CDR3 is built from 15 residues. Trimming cost V 7 bases and J 5 bases; bases outside gene matches: 7. The germline gives CDR1 MNHEY, CDR2 SVGAGI. This CDR3 is CASIPTGGVTGELFF. The DNA of the CDR3 is TGTGCCAGCATCCCGACAGGGGGCGTAACCGGGGAGCTGTTTTTT.

CDR3 DNA sequence: TGCGCCAGCAGCCAACCGGGGTATTTGGGCACCGGGGAGCTGTTTTTT. Its translation is CASSQPGYLGTGELFF. V is TRBV4-3 and J is TRBJ2-2, with D possibly matching TRBD2 (5 bases). The germline V gene encodes CDR1 LGHNA and CDR2 YSLEER. The CDR3 spans 16 residues. The V end lost 2 bases, the J end lost 4 bases, and 14 bases lay between the germline ends.

CDR3 residues: CASSLEVGGGGNEQYF. In nucleotides, the CDR3 is TGTGCCAGCAGCTTAGAAGTTGGCGGCGGGGGCAACGAGCAGTACTTC. J is TRBJ2-7 and V is TRBV7-9, with a tentative D call TRBD2 (7 bases). Germline CDR1 SEHNR, CDR2 FQNEAQ (reference sequence). The CDR3 has 16 residues. Deletions cut 1 base from V and 5 bases from J, with 18 bases between.

This clone appeared a few times. The chain has TRBV21-1 and TRBJ1-3; the D segment call TRBD1 is taken from the table without a DNA check. TRBV21-1 is given as a pseudogene. The CDR3 is made up of 11 amino acids. This CDR3 is CASSTPTGEYF. CDR3 DNA sequence: TGTGCCAGCAGCACTCCGACAGGGGAATATTTT.

The chain joins TRBV9 to TRBJ1-5; D might be TRBD1 (6 bases). With 0 bases removed from V and 9 bases from J, the gap between germline ends came to 13 bases. The CDR3 loop spans 14 amino acids. Per the germline V gene, CDR1 is SGDLS and CDR2 is YYNGEE. The CDR3 DNA reads as TGTGCCAGCAGCGTAGCAGGGGTTGGGGGGCCCCAGCATTTT. Translating it yields CASSVAGVGGPQHF.

The chain couples TRBV6-2 or TRBV6-3 to TRBJ1-5, with a tentative D call TRBD1 (5 bases). In germline, CDR1 is MNHEY, CDR2 SVGEGT. The germline V and J ends were trimmed by 1 base and 7 bases, with 8 bases remaining between them. The CDR3 sequence is 13 residues long. CDR3 in DNA: TGTGCCAGCAGTTACTTCGGGGGGCAGCCCCAGCATTTT. As protein: CASSYFGGQPQHF.

This clone occurred once. The V gene is TRBV7-2, the J gene TRBJ2-7; 12 bases line up with TRBD2. Looked up from germline, CDR1 is SGHTA and CDR2 is FQGNSA. V shed 4 bases and J 0 bases; nucleotides not matched to a gene: 10. The CDR3 has 18 amino acids. The CDR3 sequence: CASSSLLAGGGSSYEQYF. In DNA form, the CDR3 reads TGTGCCAGCAGCTCGCTTCTAGCGGGGGGGGGCAGCTCCTACGAGCAGTACTTC.

This clone was recorded a few times. CDR3 amino acids: CASSQARATEAFF. The CDR3 bases are TGTGCCAGCAGCCAGGCAAGGGCCACTGAAGCTTTCTTT. V and J are TRBV3-1 (or the pseudogene TRBV3-2) and TRBJ1-1; no clear D. V lost 3 bases, J lost 4 bases, and 9 bases lay in between. Germline-derived CDR1 and CDR2 are LGHDT and YNNKEL (reference sequence). This CDR3 has 13 amino acids.

V gene TRBV14 combines with J gene TRBJ2-3, with D perhaps assigned TRBD1 or TRBD2 (6 bases each). Germline V gene sequence: CDR1 SGHDN, CDR2 FVKESK. This CDR3 comprises 17 residues. The V gene lost 4 bases and the J gene lost 0 bases, with 17 bases spanning the gap. CDR3 DNA sequence: TGTGCCAGCAGCCTAGGGGGGCGGCACCCAAGCACAGATACGCAGTATTTT. Protein: CASSLGGRHPSTDTQYF.

This clone was detected a few times. The chain recombines TRBV9 with TRBJ2-7; 10 positions agree with TRBD1. The V gene end was trimmed by 4 bases and the J gene end by 3 bases; junction bases not matched to a gene: 7. CDR3 length: 15 amino acids. Germline CDR1 and CDR2: SGDLS and YYNGEE. The CDR3 region has the DNA TGTGCCAGCAGCTCTTCTGGGACAGGGGTCTACGAGCAGTACTTC. Protein: CASSSSGTGVYEQYF. Full variable domain (rest looked up from reference TRBV9 and TRBJ2-7): DSGVTQTPKHLITATGQRVTLRCSPRSGDLSVYWYQQSLDQGLQFLIQYYNGEERAKGNILERFSAQQFPDLHSELNLSSLELGDSALYFCASSSSGTGVYEQYFGPGTRLTVT.

The J gene is TRBJ2-3, the V gene TRBV7-9; D possibly corresponds to TRBD2 (6 bases). This CDR3 comprises 15 residues. The germline CDR1 and CDR2 sequences are SEHNR and FQNEAQ (reference sequence). Trimming took off 4 bases at V and 4 bases at J, with 15 bases between the two ends. CDR3 protein: CASSSGAGGADTQYF. The CDR3 nucleotides read TGTGCCAGCAGCTCAGGAGCTGGAGGGGCAGATACGCAGTATTTT. Variable domain in full (rest from reference TRBV7-9 and TRBJ2-3): DTGVSQNPRHKITKRGQNVTFRCDPISEHNRLYWYRQTLGQGPEFLTYFQNEAQLEKSRLLSDRFSAERPKGSFSTLEIQRTEQGDSAMYLCASSSGAGGADTQYFGPGTRLTVL.

This chain links TRBV19 with TRBJ1-5; D ambiguous. V dropped 3 bases and J dropped 4 bases, with 7 bases sitting between them. This CDR3 has 13 residues. CDR1 is LNHDA and CDR2 is SQIVND in the germline V gene (reference sequence). In DNA form, the CDR3 reads TGTGCCAGTAGTATCGCCCTTAATCAGCCCCAGCATTTT. Protein sequence: CASSIALNQPQHF.

The chain carries TRBV19 and TRBJ2-1; D not resolved. Germline V CDR1 and CDR2: LNHDA, SQIVND (reference sequence). V was clipped by 4 bases and J by 4 bases, with 2 bases between them. The CDR3 totals 11 residues. In DNA, the CDR3 is TGTGCCAGTAGTAGGTACAATGAGCAGTTCTTC. Translating gives CASSRYNEQFF.